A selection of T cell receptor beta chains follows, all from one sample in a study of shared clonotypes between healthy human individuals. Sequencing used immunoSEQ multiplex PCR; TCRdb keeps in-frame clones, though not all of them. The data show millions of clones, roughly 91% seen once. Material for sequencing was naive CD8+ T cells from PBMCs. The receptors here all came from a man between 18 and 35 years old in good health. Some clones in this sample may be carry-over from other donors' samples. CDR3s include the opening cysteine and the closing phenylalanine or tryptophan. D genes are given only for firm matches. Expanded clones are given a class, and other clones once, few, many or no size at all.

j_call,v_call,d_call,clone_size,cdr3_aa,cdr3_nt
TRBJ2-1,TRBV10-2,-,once,CASSDRRYPYNEQFF,TGCGCCAGCAGTGATCGGCGGTATCCCTACAATGAGCAGTTCTTC
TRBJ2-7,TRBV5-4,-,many,CASSLITKPPWEQYF,TGTGCCAGCAGCTTGATAACTAAGCCCCCTTGGGAGCAGTACTTC
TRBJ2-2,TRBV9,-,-,CASSEGLTQFSGELFF,TGTGCCAGCAGCGAGGGTTTAACCCAATTCTCCGGGGAGCTGTTTTTT
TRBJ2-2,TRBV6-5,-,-,CASSYHGFTGELFF,TGTGCCAGCAGTTACCATGGGTTCACCGGGGAGCTGTTTTTT
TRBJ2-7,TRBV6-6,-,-,CASSSSDRAEQYF,TGTGCCAGCAGCTCTAGCGACAGGGCGGAGCAGTACTTC
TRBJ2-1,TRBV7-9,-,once,CASSSPKARDVNEQFF,TGTGCCAGCAGCTCTCCCAAAGCACGAGACGTCAATGAGCAGTTCTTC
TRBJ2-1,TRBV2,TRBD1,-,CASSVARRQGGSYNEQFF,TGTGCCAGCAGCGTAGCAAGAAGACAGGGGGGGTCCTACAATGAGCAGTTCTTC
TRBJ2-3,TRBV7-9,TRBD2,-,CASSPPTSGKGPDTQYF,TGTGCCAGCAGCCCTCCCACTAGCGGGAAAGGGCCAGATACGCAGTATTTT
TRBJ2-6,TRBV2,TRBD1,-,CASRAGTGEFEAGANVLTF,TGTGCCAGCAGAGCCGGGACAGGGGAATTCGAGGCTGGGGCCAACGTCCTGACTTTC
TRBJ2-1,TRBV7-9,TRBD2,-,CASSLLAGGLNEQFF,TGTGCCAGCAGCCTCCTAGCGGGAGGACTCAATGAGCAGTTCTTC